This T cell receptor beta chain appears in the sequencing data of a study of blood T cell repertoires in COVID-19. Across the study: There were acute and convalescent COVID-19 samples, and they came from the United States, Italy and Spain.

Authors' processing steps: Amplification of reference gene primers provided the estimated nucleated cell counts. Only in-frame clones appear in the TCRdb table, and some are missing; sequencing was by immunoSEQ multiplex PCR. V and J calls and clone size come straight from that table; D and trimming were deduced from the DNA. The data show about 480,000 clones, roughly 89% seen once. The CDR3 is 15 amino acids. V lost 0 bases, J lost 4 bases, and 11 bases lay in between. Per germline, CDR1 MNHEY and CDR2 SVGAGI. This clonotype originated in a man younger than 30 with COVID-19, enrolled during active disease. The chain carries TRBV6-5 and TRBJ2-3; tentative D call: TRBD1 (5 bases). Sequencing was performed on peripheral blood. The CDR3, as DNA: TGTGCCAGCAGTTACTCGAATCCAGGGCCAGATACGCAGTATTTT. Protein product: CASSYSNPGPDTQYF.